A selection of T cell receptor beta chains follows, all from one sample in a study of cytomegalovirus exposure and HLA in healthy donors. TCRdb's copy holds only in-frame clones and misses some; the assay was immunoSEQ multiplex PCR. The data hold about 170,000 clones, with around four fifths observed a single time. The specimen sequenced was PBMCs. These receptors were collected from a female donor in good health and CMV-seronegative. The CDR3 runs from the conserved cysteine through the conserved F or W. The D gene is left open where the match is weak. Where a row states a size, it is once, few, many or the class of an expanded clone; other rows omit it.

>TRBJ2-1|15|TRBV5-8|few|.
TGTGCCAGCAGTGTGGGCCTAAGCTCCTACAATGAGCAGTTCTTC
CASSVGLSSYNEQFF
>TRBJ2-7|12|TRBV14|.|.
TGTGCCAGCAGCCAAGATCGGGGCGAGCAGTACTTC
CASSQDRGEQYF
>TRBJ2-7|15|TRBV10-1|.|.
TGCGCCAGCAGTGAGTCGGGCCACCACCCCTACGAGCAGTACTTC
CASSESGHHPYEQYF
>TRBJ1-1|14|TRBV19|.|.
TGTGCCAGTAGTATAGCGTGGACAGCCACTGAAGCTTTCTTT
CASSIAWTATEAFF
>TRBJ2-7|13|TRBV2|.|TRBD2
TGTGCCAGCAGTCCCGGACTAGCGGGGGAGCAGTACTTC
CASSPGLAGEQYF
>TRBJ1-2|16|TRBV30|.|TRBD1
TGTGCCTGGAGTCCGGGACAGGGGCGTCCTAACTATGGCTACACCTTC
CAWSPGQGRPNYGYTF
>TRBJ2-1|14|TRBV6-1|few|.
TGTGCCAGCAGTTCCCTAGGGGAGGCGGATGAGCAGTTCTTC
CASSSLGEADEQFF
>TRBJ2-7|13|TRBV7-9|.|.
TGTTCCAGCAGCCGGACAGTGATCTACGAGCAGTACTTC
CSSSRTVIYEQYF
>TRBJ1-3|19|TRBV7-9|.|.
TGTGCCAGCAGCTTACTATTGGTCAGGGATTTAAACTCTGGAAACACCATATATTTT
CASSLLLVRDLNSGNTIYF
>TRBJ2-3|16|TRBV9|.|TRBD2
TGTGCCAGCAGCGTAGCGGGAGGACTTGGTACAGATACGCAGTATTTT
CASSVAGGLGTDTQYF
>TRBJ1-4|14|TRBV4-2|.|TRBD1
TGTGCCAGCAGGGTCGACAGGGGAAATGAAAAACTGTTTTTT
CASRVDRGNEKLFF
>TRBJ2-3|17|TRBV7-9|.|TRBD1
TGTGCCAGCAGCTTAGTACAGGGGTCCTCTAGCACAGATACGCAGTATTTT
CASSLVQGSSSTDTQYF
>TRBJ2-7|15|TRBV4-3|.|TRBD1
TGCGCCAGCAGCCCACGGACAGGGGGGAACGAGGAGCAGTACTTC
CASSPRTGGNEEQYF
>TRBJ2-2|15|TRBV4-2|.|TRBD2
TGTGCCAGCAGCCAGATAGCGGGAGGGCCCGGGGAGCTGTTTTTT
CASSQIAGGPGELFF
>TRBJ2-1|15|TRBV7-7|.|.
TGTGCTAGCAGCCTTAGCGGAAACTCCTACAATGAGCAGTTCTTC
CASSLSGNSYNEQFF
>TRBJ2-1|15|TRBV5-4|few|.
TGTGCCAGCAGCTTGACAGTTACAGAATTAAGAGAGCAGTTCTTC
CASSLTVTELREQFF
>TRBJ1-6|18|TRBV28|.|.
TGTGCCAGCAGTTTGTCCCAGGGATGGGGTCTATATCATTCACCCCTCCACTTT
CASSLSQGWGLYHSPLHF
>TRBJ1-1|15|TRBV14|.|.
TGTGCCAGCAGCCAAGAAACCGGGGGAATCACTGAAGCTTTCTTT
CASSQETGGITEAFF
>TRBJ2-7|16|TRBV6-5|.|TRBD1
TGTGCCAGCAGTTACTCAAGACAGGGGGGCTCCTACGAGCAGTACTTC
CASSYSRQGGSYEQYF
>TRBJ2-6|15|TRBV28|.|TRBD1
TGTGCCAGCACACAGGGGGATGTCGGGGCCAACGTCCTGACTTTC
CASTQGDVGANVLTF
>TRBJ1-2|13|TRBV30|.|.
TGTGCCTGGAGTGGGATGGGGCACTATGGCTACACCTTC
CAWSGMGHYGYTF
>TRBJ2-3|15|TRBV14|.|.
TGTGCCAGCAGCCAAGTGTTTTCAGGCACAGATACGCAGTATTTT
CASSQVFSGTDTQYF
>TRBJ1-6|15|TRBV7-9|.|.
TGTGCCAGCAGCTTAGCGGAGGCAGCCGGCTCACCCCTCCACTTT
CASSLAEAAGSPLHF
>TRBJ2-7|15|TRBV28|.|.
TGTGCCAGCAGAAGCAGATCCAGGGGCAGCCACGAGCAGTACTTC
CASRSRSRGSHEQYF
>TRBJ2-3|14|TRBV11-2|.|TRBD2
TGTGCCAGCAGCTTCGCAGGGAGGGGAGATACGCAGTATTTT
CASSFAGRGDTQYF
>TRBJ1-1|19|TRBV21-1|.|.
TGTGCCAGCAGCAAAAGCTGGGCATCAACAGTCCCCCGAGTCACTGAAGCTTTCTTT
CASSKSWASTVPRVTEAFF
>TRBJ1-3|15|TRBV28|once|.
TGTGCCAGCAGTTTACCCGGAGGGGCCGGAAACACCATATATTTT
CASSLPGGAGNTIYF
>TRBJ2-5|14|TRBV5-1|many|TRBD2
TGCGCCAGCAGCTTGGGACTAGCGCAAGAGACCCAGTACTTC
CASSLGLAQETQYF
>TRBJ1-2|14|TRBV15|.|.
TGTGCCACCAGCAGAGATATAGGAGGGTATGGCTACACCTTC
CATSRDIGGYGYTF
>TRBJ1-5|15|TRBV6-1|.|.
TGTGCCAGCAGAAAAGACAGGCAGGCAGGTCAGCCCCAGCATTTT
CASRKDRQAGQPQHF
>TRBJ2-7|15|TRBV14|.|.
TGTGCCAGCAGCCAAGAGTCTAGTTCTAGTACACAGCAGTACTTC
CASSQESSSSTQQYF
>TRBJ2-2|14|TRBV5-6|.|.
TGTGCCAGCAGAGAATACAGGGATTCCGGGGAGCTGTTTTTT
CASREYRDSGELFF
>TRBJ1-3|19|TRBV18|.|TRBD1
TGTGCCAGCTTACCAGGGACAGGGATGACCCAAAGCTCTGGAAACACCATATATTTT
CASLPGTGMTQSSGNTIYF
>TRBJ2-1|14|TRBV7-9|.|TRBD2
TGTGCCAGCAATAGGGCTAGCGGGAAAAATGAGCAGTTCTTC
CASNRASGKNEQFF
>TRBJ1-5|18|TRBV4-1|.|.
TGCGCCAGCAGCCAAGATCTGTCAGGGGTTCGGGGCAATCAGCCCCAGCATTTT
CASSQDLSGVRGNQPQHF
>TRBJ2-7|14|TRBV6-5|.|.
TGTGCCAGCAGTGCCGGACTCGTCTCCTACGAGCAGTACTTC
CASSAGLVSYEQYF
>TRBJ2-1|15|TRBV2|.|TRBD2
TGTGCCAGTCGCTCTAGCGGGAGGCGGACAAATGAGCAGTTCTTC
CASRSSGRRTNEQFF
>TRBJ2-5|14|TRBV21-1|.|.
TGTGCCAGCAGCAAAGGTCGGGAAGGAGAGACCCAGTACTTC
CASSKGREGETQYF
>TRBJ2-1|18|TRBV4-2|.|TRBD2
TGTGCCAGCAGCCCCGAACCGACTAGCGGTCCCTCCTACAATGAGCAGTTCTTC
CASSPEPTSGPSYNEQFF